This is a list of T cell receptor beta chains from one sample in a study of Tregs in tolerant kidney transplant recipients. Only in-frame clones appear in the TCRdb table, and some are missing; sequencing was by immunoSEQ multiplex PCR. The table shows some 56,000 clones, with about 91% occurring only once. The sample here was CD8+ T cells from blood (PBMCs), taken 24 months after the transplant. These receptors came from a human patient who received a combined kidney and bone marrow transplant. Certain T cells may be donor cells from the graft. The CDR3 runs from the conserved cysteine through the conserved F or W. The D gene is left open where the match is weak. The listing skips clone size in some rows; elsewhere it reads once, few, many or a size class.

j_call	d_call	v_call	clone_size	cdr3_aa	cdr3_nt
TRBJ2-1	TRBD2	TRBV4-2	.	CASSQDGGLDEQFF	TGTGCCAGCAGCCAAGATGGGGGACTAGATGAGCAGTTCTTC
TRBJ2-2	TRBD2	TRBV7-9	.	CASSTSRTSGGSTGELFF	TGTGCCAGCAGCACTTCCCGGACTAGCGGGGGATCCACCGGGGAGCTGTTTTTT
TRBJ1-2	TRBD1	TRBV5-1	.	CASSLAGGLINYGYTF	TGCGCCAGCAGCTTAGCAGGGGGCCTTATTAACTATGGCTACACCTTC
TRBJ2-1	.	TRBV9	.	CASSVAGNEQFF	TGTGCCAGCAGCGTAGCCGGGAATGAGCAGTTCTTC
TRBJ2-1	.	TRBV6-1	.	CASSEGETNEQFF	TGTGCCAGCAGTGAAGGGGAGACCAATGAGCAGTTCTTC
TRBJ2-1	TRBD1	TRBV5-8	.	CASSKTGSFYNEQFF	TGTGCCAGCAGCAAGACAGGGTCCTTTTACAATGAGCAGTTCTTC
TRBJ1-1	.	TRBV12-2	.	CASRMNGGLRGGAFF	TGTGCAAGTCGGATGAACGGAGGACTGCGGGGGGGAGCTTTCTTT
TRBJ2-5	.	TRBV13	.	CASSLGPDTEETQYF	TGTGCCAGCAGCTTAGGCCCCGACACCGAAGAGACCCAGTACTTC
TRBJ2-2	.	TRBV11-2	.	CASSFSGSNTGELFF	TGTGCCAGCAGCTTTTCCGGGAGTAACACCGGGGAGCTGTTTTTT
TRBJ2-7	.	TRBV11-2	.	CASSSPTGTTYEQYF	TGTGCCAGCAGCTCCCCTACAGGGACCACCTACGAGCAGTACTTC
TRBJ1-2	.	TRBV11-1	.	CASSLGPGVFYGYTF	TGTGCCAGCAGCTTAGGTCCAGGGGTGTTCTATGGCTACACCTTC
TRBJ2-1	TRBD2	TRBV19	.	CASSIWLAGVSPSNEQFF	TGTGCCAGTAGTATTTGGCTAGCGGGAGTGTCCCCCTCCAATGAGCAGTTCTTC
TRBJ2-1	.	TRBV5-6	.	CASSLDMGQGWNEQFF	TGTGCCAGCAGCTTGGATATGGGGCAGGGGTGGAATGAGCAGTTCTTC
TRBJ2-1	.	TRBV7-9	.	CATVAYNEQFF	TGTGCCACCGTAGCCTACAATGAGCAGTTCTTC
TRBJ2-7	.	TRBV7-6	once	CASSLEGGYEQYF	TGTGCCAGCAGCTTAGAGGGCGGGTACGAGCAGTACTTC
TRBJ2-7	.	TRBV13	.	CASSSSRISEQYF	TGTGCCAGCAGCTCCTCGCGGATCTCCGAGCAGTACTTC
TRBJ2-1	.	TRBV7-9	.	CASSANGGLSYNEQFF	TGTGCCAGCAGCGCCAACGGGGGACTCTCCTACAATGAGCAGTTCTTC
TRBJ2-2	TRBD1	TRBV9	once	CASSGIGTGVTGELFF	TGTGCCAGCAGCGGTATAGGGACAGGGGTAACCGGGGAGCTGTTTTTT
TRBJ2-7	.	TRBV28	.	CASSFPRGGSYEQYF	TGTGCCAGCAGTTTTCCCCGAGGGGGCTCCTACGAGCAGTACTTC
TRBJ2-7	TRBD1	TRBV15	once	CATSRDRDRAYEQYF	TGTGCCACCAGCAGAGATCGGGACAGAGCCTACGAGCAGTACTTC
TRBJ2-2	TRBD2	TRBV29-1	.	CSVVGAGAGELFF	TGCAGCGTTGTAGGAGCGGGAGCCGGGGAGCTGTTTTTT
TRBJ1-2	.	TRBV5-6	.	CASSSRKIHYGYTF	TGTGCCAGCAGCTCGAGGAAGATCCACTATGGCTACACCTTC
TRBJ1-2	TRBD1	TRBV13	.	CASSSGTVGGYTF	TGTGCCAGCAGCTCGGGGACAGTAGGCGGCTACACCTTC
TRBJ2-7	TRBD1	TRBV4-3	.	CASSQDARGRYEQYF	TGCGCCAGCAGCCAAGATGCCAGGGGGAGATACGAGCAGTACTTC
TRBJ1-2	TRBD1	TRBV19	.	CASKQGLSYGYTF	TGTGCCAGCAAACAGGGGTTGAGCTATGGCTACACCTTC
TRBJ1-6	.	TRBV15	.	CATSSANSPLHF	TGTGCCACCAGCAGCGCGAATTCCCCCCTCCACTTT
TRBJ2-3	.	TRBV5-6	.	CASSFDTASTDTQYF	TGTGCCAGCAGCTTCGACACCGCTAGCACAGATACGCAGTATTTT
TRBJ2-4	.	TRBV19	.	CASALGGRAAKNIQYF	TGTGCCAGCGCCTTGGGGGGGCGCGCGGCCAAAAACATTCAGTACTTC
TRBJ2-2	.	TRBV27	.	CASSLFPRAGELFF	TGTGCCAGCAGTTTATTTCCTCGGGCCGGGGAGCTGTTTTTT
TRBJ2-7	.	TRBV7-9	.	CASSLSQESYEQYF	TGTGCCAGCAGCTTATCCCAGGAATCCTACGAGCAGTACTTC
TRBJ2-1	.	TRBV27	.	CASSLYWTTLQHNEQFF	TGTGCCAGCAGTTTATACTGGACTACCCTCCAGCACAATGAGCAGTTCTTC
TRBJ2-7	.	TRBV4-2	.	CASSQDPQGEEYEQYF	TGTGCCAGCAGCCAAGATCCCCAGGGGGAGGAATACGAGCAGTACTTC
TRBJ2-3	TRBD1	TRBV27	.	CASSVGQPFTDTQYF	TGTGCCAGCAGTGTGGGACAGCCCTTCACAGATACGCAGTATTTT
TRBJ1-5	TRBD1	TRBV5-1	.	CASSLRGGDQPQHF	TGCGCCAGCAGCTTGAGAGGGGGCGATCAGCCCCAGCATTTT
TRBJ2-1	TRBD2	TRBV19	.	CASSISGSGYNEQFF	TGTGCCAGTAGTATTAGCGGGAGCGGGTACAATGAGCAGTTCTTC
TRBJ1-5	.	TRBV1	.	CTSSRGPRRSNQPQHF	TGCACCAGCAGCCGGGGCCCCCGTCGGAGCAATCAGCCCCAGCATTTT
TRBJ1-2	TRBD1	TRBV7-2	.	CASSRGDRGAPGYTF	TGTGCCAGCAGCCGTGGGGACAGGGGCGCCCCTGGCTACACCTTC
TRBJ1-1	.	TRBV7-9	.	CASSLGHGGTEAFF	TGTGCCAGCAGCTTAGGTCATGGGGGGACTGAAGCTTTCTTT
TRBJ1-2	.	TRBV27	.	CASSLSGAGYGYTF	TGTGCCAGCAGTTTATCAGGGGCTGGCTATGGCTACACCTTC
TRBJ1-1	TRBD1	TRBV7-9	once	CASSLNRDRPENTEAFF	TGTGCCAGCAGCCTAAATCGGGACAGGCCGGAAAACACTGAAGCTTTCTTT
TRBJ2-3	.	TRBV5-6	.	CASSLEGTYSTDTQYF	TGTGCCAGCAGCTTGGAGGGGACTTATAGCACAGATACGCAGTATTTT
TRBJ2-1	.	TRBV19	.	CASRLEGDNEQFF	TGTGCCAGTAGGTTGGAGGGCGACAATGAGCAGTTCTTC
TRBJ2-5	.	TRBV10-3	.	CAISESEGGRETQYF	TGTGCCATCAGTGAGTCGGAAGGGGGTAGGGAGACCCAGTACTTC
TRBJ2-7	TRBD2	TRBV28	.	CASRRGYYEQYF	TGTGCCAGCAGGCGGGGGTACTACGAGCAGTACTTC
TRBJ1-3	TRBD1	TRBV19	.	CASSGWTGSSSISSGNTIYF	TGTGCCAGTAGTGGCTGGACAGGGAGTAGTTCAATCAGCTCTGGAAACACCATATATTTT
TRBJ1-2	.	TRBV4-3	.	CASSQALEPYGYTF	TGCGCCAGCAGCCAAGCTCTGGAGCCCTATGGCTACACCTTC
TRBJ2-7	TRBD1	TRBV13	.	CASSSTVQGNEQYF	TGTGCCAGCAGCTCAACCGTACAGGGGAACGAGCAGTACTTC